This T cell receptor (beta chain) was found in a study of primary melanoma T cells and metastatic recurrence (dated by TCRdb to between 2020 and 2021). Study-level background: The cohort was made up of roughly 190 primary melanomas of stage T2 to T4, with thickness greater than 1 mm. The study tested whether T-cell fraction and T-cell repertoire clonality in primary melanoma tumors predicted patient outcome. Histopathological grading of tumor-infiltrating lymphocytes served as the comparison point for the T-cell fraction derived from sequencing. The T-cell fraction measured by TCR beta sequencing was compared against progression-free survival as the clinical outcome.

Regarding this clone: Its specific antigen is unknown. No per-base quality is available; no much larger clone lies one base away.

Results the study describes overall, beyond this receptor: Progression-free survival was reportedly predicted by the tumor T-cell fraction independently of age, mitotic rate, ulceration and thickness. Adding T-cell fraction to tumor thickness reportedly improved progression-free survival prediction more than adding any other histopathological variable. A T-cell fraction above 20% appeared protective regardless of ulceration status, mitotic rate or nodal disease. An effective T-cell-mediated antitumor response in primary melanoma was presented by the authors only as a suggestion rather than as a demonstrated mechanism.

The CDR3, cysteine through phenylalanine, is 14 amino acids long. The sequence is cut down to CDR3 DNA, 42 bases in frame from base 1. V has 5 bases trimmed and J has 6 bases trimmed; junction bases matching no gene number 6. Per the germline V gene, SGHNT is the CDR1 and YENEEA is the CDR2. Library creation used the immunoSEQ multiplex PCR assay. Primary melanoma tumor tissue underwent high-throughput sequencing of the T-cell receptor beta chain. Turning to the authors' computational methods: Repertoire analyses included TCRB CDR3 sharing between samples and the distribution of insertions and deletions. A gradient-boosted model ranked how well the T-cell fraction predicted outcome compared with histopathological variables. TCRdb obtained this table from immuneACCESS and retained in-frame rearrangements with V and J assigned. These tables miss some clones; where compared with another copy, unresolved V genes account for less than half of the shortfall, and the remainder is unexplained. The V and J calls and the clone size are those of that table, but D and trimming were determined from the DNA. The sample table lists about 1,100 clones, around 75% of them with a count of one. The ten largest account for over 4% of the sample.

The primary melanoma of each patient had been surgically resected and was considered potentially curable but at risk of metastatic recurrence. The V and J segments used are TRBV11-3 and TRBJ2-1, with 8 bases matching TRBD2. This sequence was found in a human donor with melanoma. Material: melanoma tumor tissue. The CDR3 reads CASSPTSGGNEQFF. The sequenced DNA is TGTGCCAGCAGCCCTACTAGCGGAGGCAATGAGCAGTTCTTC.